The source of this T cell receptor (beta chain) is a study of cytomegalovirus exposure and HLA in healthy donors. This CDR3 is 16 amino acids long. From germline, CDR1 is LGHNA and CDR2 YSLEER. With 0 bases removed from V and 1 base from J, the gap between germline ends came to 9 bases. A multiplex PCR was run with 60 Vbeta primers and 13 Jbeta primers. Method: immunoSEQ multiplex PCR; TCRdb's copy keeps in-frame clones and lacks some. The table has around 130,000 clones, roughly 8.3% seen once. This clone was observed a handful of times. What was sequenced was PBMCs. The clonotype originates from a man aged 35 to 55 in good health and CMV-seronegative. The chain employs TRBV4-3 and TRBJ1-4, with a weak D call TRBD1 (5 bases). CDR3 protein: CASSQDLGVTNEKLFF. The DNA for the CDR3 is TGCGCCAGCAGCCAAGATCTAGGGGTAACTAATGAAAAACTGTTTTTT.